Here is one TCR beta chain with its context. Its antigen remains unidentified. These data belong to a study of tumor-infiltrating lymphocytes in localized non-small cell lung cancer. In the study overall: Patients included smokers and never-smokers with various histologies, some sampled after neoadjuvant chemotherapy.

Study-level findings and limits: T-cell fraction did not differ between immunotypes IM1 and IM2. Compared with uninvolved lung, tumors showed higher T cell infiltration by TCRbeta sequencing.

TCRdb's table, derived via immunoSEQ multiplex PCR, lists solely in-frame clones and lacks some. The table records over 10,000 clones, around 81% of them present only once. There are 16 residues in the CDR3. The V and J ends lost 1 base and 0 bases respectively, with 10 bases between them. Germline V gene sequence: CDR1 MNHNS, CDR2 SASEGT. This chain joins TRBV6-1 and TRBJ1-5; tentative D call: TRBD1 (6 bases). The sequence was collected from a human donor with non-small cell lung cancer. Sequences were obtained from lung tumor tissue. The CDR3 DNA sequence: TGTGCCAGCAGTGAAGAAGGGACACTTAGCAATCAGCCCCAGCATTTT. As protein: CASSEEGTLSNQPQHF.